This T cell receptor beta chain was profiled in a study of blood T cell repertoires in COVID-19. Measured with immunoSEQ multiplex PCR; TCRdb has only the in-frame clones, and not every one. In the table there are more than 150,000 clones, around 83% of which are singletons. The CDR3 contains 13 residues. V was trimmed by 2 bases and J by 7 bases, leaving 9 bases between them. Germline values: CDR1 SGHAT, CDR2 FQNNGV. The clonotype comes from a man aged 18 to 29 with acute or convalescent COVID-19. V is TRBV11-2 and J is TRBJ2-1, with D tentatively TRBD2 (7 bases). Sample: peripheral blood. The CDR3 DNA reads TGTGCCAGCAGCTTACGGGGGGCGAATGAGCAGTTCTTC. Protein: CASSLRGANEQFF. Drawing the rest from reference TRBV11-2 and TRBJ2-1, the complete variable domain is EAGVAQSPRYKIIEKRQSVAFWCNPISGHATLYWYQQILGQGPKLLIQFQNNGVVDDSQLPKDRFSAERLKGVDSTLKIQPAKLEDSAVYLCASSLRGANEQFFGPGTRLTVL.